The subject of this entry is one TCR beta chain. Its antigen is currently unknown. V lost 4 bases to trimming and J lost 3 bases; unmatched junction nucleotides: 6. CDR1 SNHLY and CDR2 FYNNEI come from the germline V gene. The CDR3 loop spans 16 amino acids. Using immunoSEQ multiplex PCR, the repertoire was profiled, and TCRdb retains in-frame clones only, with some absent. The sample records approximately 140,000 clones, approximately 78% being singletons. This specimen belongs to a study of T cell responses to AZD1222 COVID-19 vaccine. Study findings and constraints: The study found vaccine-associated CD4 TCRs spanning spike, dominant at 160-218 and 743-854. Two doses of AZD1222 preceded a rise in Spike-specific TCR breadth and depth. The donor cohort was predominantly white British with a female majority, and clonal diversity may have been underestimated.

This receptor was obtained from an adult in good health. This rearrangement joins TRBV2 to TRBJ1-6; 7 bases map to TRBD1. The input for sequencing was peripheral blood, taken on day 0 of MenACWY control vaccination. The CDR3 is CASSGLAGGYNSPLHF. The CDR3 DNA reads TGTGCCAGCAGTGGCCTAGCAGGGGGCTATAATTCACCCCTCCACTTT. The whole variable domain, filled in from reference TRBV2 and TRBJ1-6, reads EPEVTQTPSHQVTQMGQEVILRCVPISNHLYFYWYRQILGQKVEFLVSFYNNEISEKSEIFDDQFSVERPDGSNFTLKIRSTKLEDSAMYFCASSGLAGGYNSPLHFGNGTRLTVT.